This is a list of T cell receptor beta chains from one sample in a study of HIV-infected patients and healthy controls. TCRdb re-derived calls from the 5' RACE reads in MiXCR, one entry per CDR3 protein. The repertoire has more than 6,500 distinct CDR3 sequences, under 8% of them found once; the top ten carry 8% to 10%. The material sequenced was blood, taken before antiretroviral therapy. These receptors were obtained from an adult with HIV infection. Each CDR3 is given with its conserved first and last residue. The D gene is left open where the match is weak. Expanded clones get a size class; other rows say once, few or many, or leave the size out.

D,V,J,size,DNA,CDR3
NA,TRBV7-8,TRBJ1-1,medium-sized,TGTGCCAGCAGCTTAGTTAGGGGAGACACTGAAGCTTTCTTT,CASSLVRGDTEAFF
NA,TRBV28,TRBJ1-1,many,TGTGCCAGCAGAAACCCAGGGGAGAACACTGAAGCTTTCTTT,CASRNPGENTEAFF
TRBD2,TRBV18,TRBJ2-1,NA,TGTGCCAGCTCACCCCGACTAGCGGGGGGTTTTGGCGATGAGCAGTTCTTC,CASSPRLAGGFGDEQFF
TRBD2,TRBV5-1,TRBJ2-1,medium-sized,TGCGCCAGCAGCTTTAGACTAGCCGAAGACAATGAGCAGTTCTTC,CASSFRLAEDNEQFF
NA,TRBV28,TRBJ2-7,medium-sized,TGTGCCAGCAGTGGCTCGGGTCTCCCGGGAGCCTACGAGCAGTACTTC,CASSGSGLPGAYEQYF
TRBD1,TRBV7-9,TRBJ2-2,many,TGTGCCAGCAGCTCAGGACAGGGTGCCGGGGAGCTGTTTTTT,CASSSGQGAGELFF
NA,TRBV7-9,TRBJ1-1,NA,TGTGCCAGCAGCATAGAGAACACTGAAGCTTTCTTT,CASSIENTEAFF
TRBD1,TRBV19,TRBJ2-1,medium-sized,TGTGCCAGTAGTATAAGGGGGCAGGGGGATCACAATGAGCAGTTCTTC,CASSIRGQGDHNEQFF
TRBD1,TRBV3-1,TRBJ1-2,medium-sized,TGTGCCAGCAGCCAGAAGACAGGGGGTGGCTACACCTTC,CASSQKTGGGYTF
NA,TRBV5-5,TRBJ2-5,medium-sized,TGTGCCAGCAGCTTGGATAGCGGAGGGAAAGAGACCCAGTACTTC,CASSLDSGGKETQYF
NA,TRBV9,TRBJ1-2,many,TGTGCCAGCAGCGTAGGAGACAGCAGCTACACCTTC,CASSVGDSSYTF
TRBD2,TRBV20-1,TRBJ2-1,NA,TGCAGTGCTGGTCCACTAGCGGGGGGGCCGGTGGAGCAGTTCTTC,CSAGPLAGGPVEQFF
NA,TRBV5-1,TRBJ1-2,NA,TGCGCCAGCGCGTCTCGACAGCTAGGGAATGGCTACACCTTC,CASASRQLGNGYTF
NA,TRBV6-1,TRBJ1-3,medium-sized,TGTGCCAGCAGGACCATGTGGCGCTCTGGAAACACCATATATTTT,CASRTMWRSGNTIYF
NA,TRBV6-2/TRBV6-3,TRBJ2-7,medium-sized,TGTGCCAGCAGTTACTCGACGGGGTCTACTGCCTACGAGCAGTACTTC,CASSYSTGSTAYEQYF
NA,TRBV4-1,TRBJ2-7,few,TGCGCCAGCAGCCAAGGACCCTTCGGACATTCCTACGAGCAGTACTTC,CASSQGPFGHSYEQYF
NA,TRBV20-1,TRBJ2-3,many,TGCAGTGCCCCCCCGGCAGATACGCAGTATTTT,CSAPPADTQYF
TRBD2,TRBV20-1,TRBJ2-3,NA,TGCAGTGCGGGTATTAGCGGGAGAGCAGATACGCAGTATTTT,CSAGISGRADTQYF
NA,TRBV2,TRBJ1-1,many,TGTGCCAGCAGTTTGGACAGTCTCCTCACTGAAGCTTTCTTT,CASSLDSLLTEAFF
NA,TRBV2,TRBJ1-6,NA,TGTGCCAGCAGCAGCGATAATAATTCACCCCTCCACTTT,CASSSDNNSPLHF
NA,TRBV28,TRBJ1-6,many,TGTGCCAGCAGTTCACCCCAAGGACGGTATAATTCACCCCTCCACTTT,CASSSPQGRYNSPLHF
TRBD1,TRBV6-1,TRBJ1-1,few,TGTGCCAGCAGTGAAGCTCTGACAGGGGTCACTGAAGCTTTCTTT,CASSEALTGVTEAFF
NA,TRBV29-1,TRBJ1-1,few,TGCAGCGTTGAAGTCGGGGGGCCTGAAGCTTTCTTT,CSVEVGGPEAFF
NA,TRBV7-2,TRBJ1-6,medium-sized,TGTGCCAGCAGCCCCCCCGGGGCGTCAGGCCATTCACCCCTCCACTTT,CASSPPGASGHSPLHF
TRBD2,TRBV27,TRBJ2-1,many,TGCACCAGCAGTCGCCCGGGACTAGACAATGAGCAGTTCTTC,CTSSRPGLDNEQFF
NA,TRBV29-1,TRBJ2-7,few,TGCAGCGCCGTAGATATCGAGCCCTACGAGCAGTACTTC,CSAVDIEPYEQYF
TRBD2,TRBV30,TRBJ2-7,medium-sized,TGTGCCTGGACGGGACTAGCGGGAGTCTACGAGCAGTACTTC,CAWTGLAGVYEQYF
TRBD1,TRBV30,TRBJ2-3,medium-sized,TGTGCCTGGAGTCGGGACAGCGTCACAGATACGCAGTATTTT,CAWSRDSVTDTQYF
NA,TRBV6-5,TRBJ1-1,many,TGTGCCAGCAGTTCACCCCAGGGAAAGGCGAACACTGAAGCTTTCTTT,CASSSPQGKANTEAFF
NA,TRBV6-5,TRBJ1-3,medium-sized,TGTGCCAGCACCAAGGGGAACACCATATATTTT,CASTKGNTIYF
NA,TRBV7-9,TRBJ1-4,NA,TGTGCCAGCAGCCTTGAGGGGACGTCTAAGGCCCGAAATGAAAAACTGTTTTTT,CASSLEGTSKARNEKLFF
TRBD1,TRBV6-5,TRBJ2-1,many,TGTGCCAGCAGATCCGGGACAGGGGGCCTTAAGGAGCAGTTCTTC,CASRSGTGGLKEQFF
NA,TRBV3-1,TRBJ2-1,many,TGTGCCAGCAGCCAAGGAGGATCTGAGCAGTTCTTC,CASSQGGSEQFF
NA,TRBV11-1,TRBJ2-5,few,TGTGCCAGCAGCTCCGGGACTTACCAAGAGACCCAGTACTTC,CASSSGTYQETQYF
NA,TRBV5-4,TRBJ2-7,NA,TGTGCCAGCAGCGGAATAGGACAGCCGCGTGGGCGGAAGACCTACGAGCAGTACTTC,CASSGIGQPRGRKTYEQYF
NA,TRBV19,TRBJ1-1,few,TGTGCCAGTAACCCTCGGAGGGGTACTGAAGCTTTCTTT,CASNPRRGTEAFF
NA,TRBV11-2,TRBJ1-4,medium-sized,TGTGCCAGCAGCCCCCCGGGACGGGGGAATGAAAAACTGTTTTTT,CASSPPGRGNEKLFF
TRBD2,TRBV5-6,TRBJ2-1,medium-sized,TGTGCCAGCAGCCAGACCCAGCGGGAGTACCCTGAGCAGTTCTTC,CASSQTQREYPEQFF
TRBD2,TRBV12-3/TRBV12-4,TRBJ2-7,NA,TGTGCCAGCAGAAGGACTAGCGGGGGGCCGAGCTCCTACGAGCAGTACTTC,CASRRTSGGPSSYEQYF
NA,TRBV6-5,TRBJ1-1,medium-sized,TGTGCCAGCAGTTACAGGGTCGACACTGAAGCTTTCTTT,CASSYRVDTEAFF
TRBD1,TRBV7-2,TRBJ1-1,medium-sized,TGTGCCAGCAGCTTATTTCAGGGGGCGCGGACTGAAGCTTTCTTT,CASSLFQGARTEAFF
NA,TRBV18,TRBJ1-1,many,TGTGCCAGCTCACCCCCTTTGGATGAAGCTTTCTTT,CASSPPLDEAFF
NA,TRBV5-5,TRBJ1-3,medium-sized,TGTGCCAGCAGCCCCGACTGGCTCTCTGGAAACACCATATATTTT,CASSPDWLSGNTIYF
NA,TRBV10-3,TRBJ2-7,medium-sized,TGTGCCATCAGTGATCGGGTAGGACTCCGGTACGAGCAGTACTTC,CAISDRVGLRYEQYF
NA,TRBV6-1,TRBJ1-2,medium-sized,TGTGCCAGCAGTGAGGAAGTTTGGACTAACTATGGCTACACCTTC,CASSEEVWTNYGYTF
NA,TRBV6-5,TRBJ1-5,medium-sized,TGTGCCAGCAGTCCGGGGACACTTTTGACCGGGGATCAGCCCCAGCATTTT,CASSPGTLLTGDQPQHF